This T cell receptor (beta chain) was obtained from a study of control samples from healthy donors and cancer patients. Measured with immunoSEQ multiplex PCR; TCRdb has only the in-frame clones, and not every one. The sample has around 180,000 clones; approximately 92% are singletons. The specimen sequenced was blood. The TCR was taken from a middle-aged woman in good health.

The CDR3 nucleotides read TGTGCCAGCAGCACAACAATCAACTATGGCTACACCTTC. The encoded protein is CASSTTINYGYTF. The chain uses TRBV11-2 and TRBJ1-2; D gene unclear. With 5 bases removed from V and 2 bases from J, the gap between germline ends came to 9 bases. Germline V gene sequence: CDR1 SGHAT, CDR2 FQNNGV. The length of the CDR3 is 13 residues.